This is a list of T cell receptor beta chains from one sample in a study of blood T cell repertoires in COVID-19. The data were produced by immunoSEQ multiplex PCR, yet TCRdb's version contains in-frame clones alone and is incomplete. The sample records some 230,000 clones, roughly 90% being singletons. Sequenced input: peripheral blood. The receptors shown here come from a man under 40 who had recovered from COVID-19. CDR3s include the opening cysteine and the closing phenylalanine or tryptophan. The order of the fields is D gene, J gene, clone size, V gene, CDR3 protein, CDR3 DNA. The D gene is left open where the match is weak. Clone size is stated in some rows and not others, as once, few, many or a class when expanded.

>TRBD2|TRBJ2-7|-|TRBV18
CASSPPGGGVLDQYF
TGTGCCAGCTCACCCCCGGGGGGGGGAGTGTTGGATCAGTACTTC
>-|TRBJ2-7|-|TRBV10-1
CASSKPAGKYF
TGCGCCAGCAGTAAGCCGGCAGGGAAGTACTTC
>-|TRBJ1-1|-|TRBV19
CASSPGLITEAFF
TGTGCCAGTAGCCCGGGACTAATCACTGAAGCTTTCTTT
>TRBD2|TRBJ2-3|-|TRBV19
CASSMATSVGTDTQYF
TGTGCCAGTAGTATGGCCACTAGCGTCGGCACAGATACGCAGTATTTT
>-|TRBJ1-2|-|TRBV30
CAWSPVNYGYTF
TGTGCCTGGAGCCCAGTTAACTATGGCTACACCTTC
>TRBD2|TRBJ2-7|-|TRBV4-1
CASSPGTSREEQYF
TGCGCCAGCAGCCCCGGGACTAGCAGGGAGGAGCAGTACTTC
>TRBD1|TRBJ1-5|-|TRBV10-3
CAIRATGENQPQHF
TGTGCCATCCGCGCTACAGGGGAGAATCAGCCCCAGCATTTT
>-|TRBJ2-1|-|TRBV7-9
CASSFEVPRSDEQFF
TGTGCCAGCAGCTTCGAAGTGCCCCGGAGCGATGAGCAGTTCTTC
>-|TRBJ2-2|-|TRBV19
CASGTGPGELFF
TGTGCCAGTGGAACAGGGCCCGGGGAGCTGTTTTTT
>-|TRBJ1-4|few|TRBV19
CASSPTSPNEKLFF
TGTGCCAGTAGTCCGACATCCCCTAATGAAAAACTGTTTTTT
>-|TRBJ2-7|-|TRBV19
CASSMETGEAYEQYF
TGTGCCAGTAGTATGGAAACAGGCGAAGCCTACGAGCAGTACTTC
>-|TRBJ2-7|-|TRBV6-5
CASSYGRQALNEQYF
TGTGCCAGCAGTTACGGTCGCCAGGCATTGAACGAGCAGTACTTC
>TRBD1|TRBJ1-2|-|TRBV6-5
CASSQTGNYGYTF
TGTGCCAGCAGTCAGACAGGGAACTATGGCTACACCTTC
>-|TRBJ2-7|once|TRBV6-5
CASQRTSSYEQYF
TGTGCCAGCCAGCGTACCTCCTCCTACGAGCAGTACTTC
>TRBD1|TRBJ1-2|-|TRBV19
CASSVRDRGFYGYTF
TGTGCCAGTAGCGTCCGGGACAGGGGTTTCTATGGCTACACCTTC
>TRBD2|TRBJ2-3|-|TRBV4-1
CASSPRSRASGIRTDTQYF
TGCGCCAGCAGCCCCAGATCTAGGGCTAGCGGGATCCGCACAGATACGCAGTATTTT
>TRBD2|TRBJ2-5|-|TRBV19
CASSIDISSGPRYQETQYF
TGTGCCAGTAGTATCGATATTTCTAGCGGCCCGAGATACCAAGAGACCCAGTACTTC
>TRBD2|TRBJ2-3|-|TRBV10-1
CASSDDPWSQRGSDTQYF
TGCGCCAGCAGTGACGACCCTTGGTCCCAGCGGGGTTCAGATACGCAGTATTTT
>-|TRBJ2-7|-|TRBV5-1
CASSFVGNDYEQYF
TGCGCCAGCAGTTTCGTCGGGAATGACTACGAGCAGTACTTC
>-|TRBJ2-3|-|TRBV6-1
CASSEAPWRVRDTDTQYF
TGTGCCAGCAGTGAAGCTCCCTGGAGGGTTCGTGACACAGATACGCAGTATTTT
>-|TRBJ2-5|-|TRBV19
CASRRTAQETQYF
TGTGCCAGTAGACGGACAGCCCAAGAGACCCAGTACTTC
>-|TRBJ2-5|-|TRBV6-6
CASSYSIGGGQETQYF
TGTGCCAGCAGTTACTCGATTGGGGGCGGTCAAGAGACCCAGTACTTC
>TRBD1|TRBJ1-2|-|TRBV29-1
CSVVPGGGYGYTF
TGCAGCGTTGTTCCAGGGGGCGGCTATGGCTACACCTTC
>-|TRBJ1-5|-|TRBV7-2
CASSQGTGSQPQHF
TGTGCCAGCAGCCAAGGTACAGGGAGTCAGCCCCAGCATTTT
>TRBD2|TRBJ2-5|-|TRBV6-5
CASSSGGRTQYF
TGTGCCAGCAGTAGCGGGGGGCGGACCCAGTACTTC
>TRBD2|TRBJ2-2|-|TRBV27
CASSLYHAGASGGWNGELFF
TGTGCCAGCAGTTTATATCACGCCGGGGCTAGCGGGGGGTGGAACGGGGAGCTGTTTTTT
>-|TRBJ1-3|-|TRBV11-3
CASSPTGTGNTIYF
TGTGCCAGCAGCCCGACCGGGACTGGAAACACCATATATTTT
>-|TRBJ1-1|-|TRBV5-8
CASSPSRRVEAFF
TGTGCCAGCAGCCCCAGTCGGAGGGTTGAAGCTTTCTTT
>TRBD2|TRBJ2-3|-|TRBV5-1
CASSLLAGGSTDTQYF
TGCGCCAGCAGCTTACTAGCGGGGGGGAGTACAGATACGCAGTATTTT
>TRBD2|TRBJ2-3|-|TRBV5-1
CASSLGGLAGGTTDTQYF
TGCGCCAGCAGCTTGGGCGGACTAGCGGGGGGGACCACAGATACGCAGTATTTT
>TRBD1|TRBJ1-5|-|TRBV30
CAWGDRGGGQPQHF
TGTGCCTGGGGAGACAGGGGAGGAGGACAGCCCCAGCATTTT
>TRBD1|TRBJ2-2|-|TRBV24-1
CATSGTVNTGELFF
TGTGCCACCAGCGGGACAGTTAACACCGGGGAGCTGTTTTTT
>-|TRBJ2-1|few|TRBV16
CASSPPSVYEQFF
TGTGCCAGCAGCCCCCCTAGCGTTTATGAGCAGTTCTTC
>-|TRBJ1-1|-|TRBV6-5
CASSYSGGGGTEAFF
TGTGCCAGCAGTTACTCTGGTGGAGGCGGGACTGAAGCTTTCTTT
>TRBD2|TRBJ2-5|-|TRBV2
CASRGLAGEYQETQYF
TGTGCCAGCAGAGGACTAGCGGGGGAGTACCAAGAGACCCAGTACTTC
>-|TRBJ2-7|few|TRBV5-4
CASSPSTFHRDEQYF
TGTGCCAGCAGCCCGTCTACCTTCCACAGGGACGAGCAGTACTTC
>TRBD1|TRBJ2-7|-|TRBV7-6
CASSNRPGTEPYEQYF
TGTGCCAGCAGCAACAGGCCGGGGACAGAACCCTACGAGCAGTACTTC
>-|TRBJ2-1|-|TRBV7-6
CASSLFADEQFF
TGTGCCAGCAGCTTATTTGCAGATGAGCAGTTCTTC
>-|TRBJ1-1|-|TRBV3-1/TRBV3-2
CASRRTDSNTEAFF
TGTGCCAGCAGGAGGACCGACAGCAACACTGAAGCTTTCTTT
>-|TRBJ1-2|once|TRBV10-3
CAISETREAFGGYTF
TGTGCCATCAGTGAGACCCGGGAGGCCTTTGGGGGCTACACCTTC
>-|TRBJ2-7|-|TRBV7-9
CALGNPLYEQYF
TGTGCCCTCGGGAACCCCCTCTACGAGCAGTACTTC
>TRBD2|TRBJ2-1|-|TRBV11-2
CASSLTSGGIYNEQFF
TGTGCCAGCAGCTTAACCAGCGGGGGAATCTACAATGAGCAGTTCTTC
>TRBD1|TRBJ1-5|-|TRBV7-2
CASTLTTGGRGQPQHF
TGTGCCAGCACCTTGACAACAGGGGGCAGGGGTCAGCCCCAGCATTTT
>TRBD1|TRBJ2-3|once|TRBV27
CASSRDRGLDTQYF
TGTGCCAGCAGTCGGGACAGGGGTTTAGATACGCAGTATTTT
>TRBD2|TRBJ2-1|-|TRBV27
CASSQGGVYNEQFF
TGTGCCAGCAGTCAGGGAGGGGTTTACAATGAGCAGTTCTTC
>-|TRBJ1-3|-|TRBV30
CAWSVLRGSSGNTIYF
TGTGCCTGGAGTGTACTGAGAGGGAGCTCTGGAAACACCATATATTTT
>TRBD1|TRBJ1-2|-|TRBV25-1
CASSDPTGGYYGYTF
TGTGCCAGCAGTGACCCGACAGGGGGTTACTATGGCTACACCTTC
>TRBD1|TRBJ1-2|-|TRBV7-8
CASSLETRGRDGYTF
TGTGCCAGCAGCTTAGAAACCAGGGGGCGGGATGGCTACACCTTC
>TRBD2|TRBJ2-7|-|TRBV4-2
CASSQGTSGLQYEQYF
TGTGCCAGCAGCCAGGGGACTAGCGGGTTACAATACGAGCAGTACTTC
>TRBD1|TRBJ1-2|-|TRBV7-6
CASSLVNSGTESLGYGYTF
TGTGCCAGCAGCTTAGTCAATTCCGGGACAGAGTCTTTGGGGTATGGCTACACCTTC
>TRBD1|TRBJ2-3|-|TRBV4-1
CASSPQGQGAGDTQYF
TGCGCCAGCAGCCCTCAGGGACAGGGGGCGGGAGATACGCAGTATTTT
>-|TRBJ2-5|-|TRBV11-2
CASSFGQQETQYF
TGTGCCAGCAGCTTCGGACAACAAGAGACCCAGTACTTC
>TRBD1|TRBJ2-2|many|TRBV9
CASSDRRQGSNTGELFF
TGTGCCAGCAGCGATCGCAGACAGGGCTCGAACACCGGGGAGCTGTTTTTT